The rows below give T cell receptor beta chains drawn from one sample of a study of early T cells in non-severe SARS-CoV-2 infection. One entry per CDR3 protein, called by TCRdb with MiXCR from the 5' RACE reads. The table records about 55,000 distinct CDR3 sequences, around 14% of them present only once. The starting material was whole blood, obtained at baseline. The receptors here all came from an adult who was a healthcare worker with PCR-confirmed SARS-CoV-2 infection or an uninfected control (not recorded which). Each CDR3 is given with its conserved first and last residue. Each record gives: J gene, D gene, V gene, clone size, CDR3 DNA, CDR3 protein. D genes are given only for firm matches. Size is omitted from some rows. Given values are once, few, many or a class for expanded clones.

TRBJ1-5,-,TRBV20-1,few,TGCAGTGCTAAAATGGTAGAGGGTTGGCAGCCCCAGCATTTT,CSAKMVEGWQPQHF
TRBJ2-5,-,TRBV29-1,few,TGCAGCGTTGAATCCTCCTGGGATGAGACCCAGTACTTC,CSVESSWDETQYF
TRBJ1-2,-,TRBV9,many,TGTGCCAGCAGCTCATCGGGTAGGGGAGAGGATGGCTACACCTTC,CASSSSGRGEDGYTF
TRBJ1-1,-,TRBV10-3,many,TGTGCCATCAGTTTGACAAGTGGGAGGCCTGAAGCTTTCTTT,CAISLTSGRPEAFF
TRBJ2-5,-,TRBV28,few,TGTGCCAGCAGTTTAGGGACTCCCCAAGAGACCCAGTACTTC,CASSLGTPQETQYF
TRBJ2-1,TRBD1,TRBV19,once,TGTGCCAGTAGCCGAGACAGGGACTCCTACAATGAGCAGTTCTTC,CASSRDRDSYNEQFF
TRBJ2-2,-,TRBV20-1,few,TGCAGTGCTAGACGTACAGGGAGAAGAGGCACCGGGGAGCTGTTTTTT,CSARRTGRRGTGELFF
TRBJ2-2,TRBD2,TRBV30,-,TGTGCCTGGAGTGCTCTGGGCGGGAGAGGCACCGGGGAGCTGTTTTTT,CAWSALGGRGTGELFF
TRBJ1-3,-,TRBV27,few,TGTGCCAGCAGTTCCTCCTTCGACCATAGAGGAAACACCATATATTTT,CASSSSFDHRGNTIYF
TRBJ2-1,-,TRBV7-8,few,TGTGCCAGCAGCTTAGCCGCCTGGGGTGAGCAGTTCTTC,CASSLAAWGEQFF
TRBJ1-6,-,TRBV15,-,TGTGCCACCAGCAGCCTGGACAGCTCCTATAATTCACCCCTCCACTTT,CATSSLDSSYNSPLHF
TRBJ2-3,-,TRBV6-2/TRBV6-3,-,TGTGCCAGCAGTTACTCGATGGCAGGGGGCACAGATACGCAGTATTTT,CASSYSMAGGTDTQYF
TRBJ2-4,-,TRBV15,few,TGTGCCGGGAACGGGCGTTTAGCCAAAAACATTCAGTACTTC,CAGNGRLAKNIQYF
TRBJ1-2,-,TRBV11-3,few,TGTGCCAGCAGCGCAGACGGCAGAAACTATGGCTACACCTTC,CASSADGRNYGYTF
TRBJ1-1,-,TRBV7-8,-,TGTGCCAGCAGGGCCAGGGCCCCCATGAACACTGAAGCTTTCTTT,CASRARAPMNTEAFF
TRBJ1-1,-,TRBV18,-,TGTGCCAGCTCACCAGGGTCAAGGGACACTGAAGCTTTCTTT,CASSPGSRDTEAFF
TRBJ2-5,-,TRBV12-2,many,TGTGCAAGTCGCTTCCTGAGGGCGGGAGGGCTAGAGACCCAGTACTTC,CASRFLRAGGLETQYF
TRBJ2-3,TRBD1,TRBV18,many,TGTGCCAGCTCACTCGGGACAGGGCTGGGCCGGGGAGATACGCAGTATTTT,CASSLGTGLGRGDTQYF
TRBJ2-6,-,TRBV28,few,TGTGCCAGCAGTACGACGGGGTTCAAGGCTGGGGCCAACGTCCTGACTTTC,CASSTTGFKAGANVLTF
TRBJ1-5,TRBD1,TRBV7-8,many,TGTGCCAGCAGCTTAGTTGCGGGACAGGGGTGGCAGCCCCAGCATTTT,CASSLVAGQGWQPQHF
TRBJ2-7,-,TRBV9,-,TGTGCCAGCAGCGTCGCGTCCGGACAAACCTACGAGCAGTACTTC,CASSVASGQTYEQYF
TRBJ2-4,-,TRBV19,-,TGTGCCAGTAGTGGACACAGGGCCGAGGCCAAAAACATTCAGTACTTC,CASSGHRAEAKNIQYF
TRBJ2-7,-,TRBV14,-,TGTGCCAGCAGCCACCCCGCCGGGCCCTCCTACGAGCAGTACTTC,CASSHPAGPSYEQYF
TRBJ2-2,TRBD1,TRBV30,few,TGTGCCTGGAGCGGGACAGTCCACCTCGGGGAGCTGTTTTTT,CAWSGTVHLGELFF
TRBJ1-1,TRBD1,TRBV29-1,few,TGCAGCGCAAGGACAGGGAGGGAGATGAAGACTGAAGCTTTCTTT,CSARTGREMKTEAFF
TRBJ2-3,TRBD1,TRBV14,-,TGTGCCAGCAGCCCGCAGGACAGGTCGGACACAGATACGCAGTATTTT,CASSPQDRSDTDTQYF
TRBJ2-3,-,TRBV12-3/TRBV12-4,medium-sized,TGTGCCAGCGGACTCACAGATACGCAGTATTTT,CASGLTDTQYF
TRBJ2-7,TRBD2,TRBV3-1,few,TGTGCCAGCAGCCTAGGCGGGAGTCGACACGAGCAGTACTTC,CASSLGGSRHEQYF